Described below is a single TCR beta chain sequence and its context. These data originate in a study of cytomegalovirus exposure and HLA in healthy donors. Both 60 Vbeta primers and 13 Jbeta primers went into the PCR. Sequenced by immunoSEQ multiplex PCR; TCRdb stores in-frame clones only, minus some. The sample records around 50,000 clones, around 80% being singletons. Trimming pared 2 bases from V and 2 bases from J, leaving 9 bases between. Germline V gene data show CDR1 as MRHNA and CDR2 as SNTAGT. This CDR3 comprises 14 residues. The V and J genes are TRBV6-4 and TRBJ1-1; D uncertain. The clonotype comes from a man in his thirties or forties in good health and CMV-seropositive. Sequencing was carried out using PBMCs. The CDR3 DNA is TGTGCCAGCAGTGACCCGTACACCAACACTGAAGCTTTCTTT. Residues: CASSDPYTNTEAFF.